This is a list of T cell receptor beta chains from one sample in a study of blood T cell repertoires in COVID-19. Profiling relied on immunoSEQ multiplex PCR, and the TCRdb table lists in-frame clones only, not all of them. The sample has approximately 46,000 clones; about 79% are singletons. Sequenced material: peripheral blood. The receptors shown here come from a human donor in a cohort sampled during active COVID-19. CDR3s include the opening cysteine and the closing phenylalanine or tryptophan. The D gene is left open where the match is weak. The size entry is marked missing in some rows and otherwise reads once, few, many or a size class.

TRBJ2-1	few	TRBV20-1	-	CSARTYEQFF	TGCAGTGCTAGGACTTATGAGCAGTTCTTC
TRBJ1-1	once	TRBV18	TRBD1	CASSPTGKEAFF	TGTGCCAGCTCACCGACAGGGAAAGAAGCTTTCTTT
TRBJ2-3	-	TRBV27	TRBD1	CASSLRGQGTDTQYF	TGTGCCAGCAGTCTTAGGGGGCAGGGCACAGATACGCAGTATTTT
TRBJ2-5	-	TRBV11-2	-	CASSTGLKETQYF	TGTGCCAGCAGCACCGGACTGAAAGAGACCCAGTACTTC
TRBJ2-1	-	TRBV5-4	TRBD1	CASSTRQGNINEQFF	TGTGCCAGCAGCACCCGACAGGGGAATATCAATGAGCAGTTCTTC
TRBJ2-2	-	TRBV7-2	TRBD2	CASSLEGTSGRTGELFF	TGTGCCAGCAGCTTAGAGGGGACTAGCGGGAGAACCGGGGAGCTGTTTTTT
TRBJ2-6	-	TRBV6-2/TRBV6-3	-	CASSRQGVSGANVLTF	TGTGCCAGCAGCAGGCAGGGCGTATCTGGGGCCAACGTCCTGACTTTC
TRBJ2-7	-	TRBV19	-	CASSIQTGTYEQYF	TGTGCCAGTAGTATCCAGACAGGAACCTACGAGCAGTACTTC
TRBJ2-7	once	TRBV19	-	CASSAGQSYEQYF	TGTGCCAGTAGTGCGGGACAGTCGTACGAGCAGTACTTC
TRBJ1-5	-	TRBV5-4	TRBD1	CASSSDSGQGARGNQPQHF	TGTGCCAGCAGCTCCGATTCGGGACAGGGGGCGCGGGGCAATCAGCCCCAGCATTTT
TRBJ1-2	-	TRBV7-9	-	CASSLLSGATF	TGTGCCAGCAGCCTGCTAAGTGGGGCTACCTTC
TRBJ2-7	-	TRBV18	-	CASSQDGRGSYEQYF	TGTGCCAGCTCACAAGATGGCAGGGGTTCCTACGAGCAGTACTTC
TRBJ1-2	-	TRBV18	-	CASSPVTVNYGYTF	TGTGCCAGCTCACCTGTGACAGTTAACTATGGCTACACCTTC
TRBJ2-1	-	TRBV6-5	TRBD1	CASRRTGDNEQFF	TGTGCCAGCAGGAGGACAGGTGACAATGAGCAGTTCTTC
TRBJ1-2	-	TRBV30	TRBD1	CAWSTGQGNGYTF	TGTGCCTGGAGTACCGGACAGGGAAATGGCTACACCTTC
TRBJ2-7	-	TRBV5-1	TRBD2	CASSLGLAGVQAYEQYF	TGCGCCAGCAGCTTGGGACTAGCGGGGGTTCAGGCCTACGAGCAGTACTTC
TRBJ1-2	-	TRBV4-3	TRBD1	CASSQARDRAFGGYTF	TGCGCCAGCAGCCAAGCACGGGACAGGGCCTTCGGTGGCTACACCTTC
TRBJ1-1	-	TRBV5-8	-	CASSLGQGLMNTEAFF	TGTGCCAGCAGCTTGGGGCAGGGCCTTATGAACACTGAAGCTTTCTTT
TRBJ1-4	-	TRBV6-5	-	CASSYSTGRGNEKLFF	TGTGCCAGCAGTTACTCCACGGGTAGGGGAAATGAAAAACTGTTTTTT
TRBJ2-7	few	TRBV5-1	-	CASSVDRRVYEQYF	TGCGCCAGCAGCGTGGACAGGAGGGTTTACGAGCAGTACTTC
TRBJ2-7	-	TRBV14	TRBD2	CASSQAGGTTYEQYF	TGTGCCAGCAGCCAAGCGGGAGGGACTACCTACGAGCAGTACTTC
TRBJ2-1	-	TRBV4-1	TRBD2	CASSPAGGRYNEQFF	TGCGCCAGCAGCCCAGCGGGAGGGCGATACAATGAGCAGTTCTTC